The T cell receptor (beta chain) described here comes from a study of T cells after yellow fever vaccination. Findings and caveats of the study: After the booster, approximately 95% of CD4 and roughly nine tenths of CD8 primary-response clones were re-detected.

TCRdb processed the 5' RACE reads anew with MiXCR; each CDR3 protein has one entry. This sample has approximately 550,000 distinct CDR3 sequences, with 15% to 20% found just once. Germline-derived CDR1 and CDR2 are SGHDN and FVKESK. V was clipped by 2 bases and J by 4 bases, with 6 bases between them. The CDR3 consists of 13 residues. Regarding this clonotype: The antigen remains unidentified.

The sequence was obtained from a young man who received the YFV17D yellow fever vaccine. The chain links TRBV14 to TRBJ2-1; D unclear. Specimen: PBMCs, collected 15 days after the yellow fever booster vaccination. The CDR3 nucleotides are TGTGCCAGCAGCCAATTTAAATACAATGAGCAGTTCTTC. It translates to CASSQFKYNEQFF.